Listed below are T cell receptor beta chains from one sample, sequenced in a study of blood T cells in healthy people across ages. TCRdb re-analysed the 5' RACE reads in MiXCR, keeping a single row per CDR3 protein. The sample lists roughly 1.4 million distinct CDR3 sequences; 45% to 70% were seen once. Sample: blood. These receptor sequences come from a man aged 18 to 35 in good health. The CDR3 runs from the conserved cysteine through the conserved F or W. The D gene is left open where the match is weak. Rows may omit the clone size; those that give it use once, few, many or a size class.

V gene	D gene	clone size	CDR3 length	J gene	CDR3 protein	CDR3 DNA
TRBV4-1	.	.	12	TRBJ2-1	CASSQILGQQFF	TGCGCCAGCAGCCAGATTTTGGGACAGCAGTTCTTC
TRBV7-2	TRBD1	once	17	TRBJ1-2	CASSLSIGTGPLWGYTF	TGTGCCAGCAGCTTATCTATAGGGACAGGTCCTTTGTGGGGCTACACCTTC
TRBV4-1	TRBD2	few	17	TRBJ2-5	CASSQDGGLALQETQYF	TGCGCCAGCAGCCAAGATGGTGGACTAGCGTTACAAGAGACCCAGTACTTC
TRBV27	TRBD2	many	21	TRBJ2-5	CASSSLPPGTSGRTYQETQYF	TGTGCCAGCAGTTCCCTACCGCCCGGGACTAGCGGGAGGACGTACCAAGAGACCCAGTACTTC
TRBV29-1	.	few	15	TRBJ2-3	CSVEATGNLTDTQYF	TGCAGCGTTGAAGCAACAGGCAATTTAACAGATACGCAGTATTTT
TRBV28	TRBD1	few	14	TRBJ2-7	CASSFTRGRYEQYF	TGTGCCAGCAGTTTTACCAGGGGGCGTTACGAGCAGTACTTC
TRBV7-2	TRBD2	.	15	TRBJ2-7	CASSLEGTRFYEQYF	TGTGCCAGCAGCTTAGAGGGGACTAGGTTCTACGAGCAGTACTTC
TRBV6-5	TRBD2	few	17	TRBJ2-7	CASSSRTSGGPPYEQYF	TGTGCCAGCAGTTCGAGAACTAGCGGGGGGCCTCCCTACGAGCAGTACTTC
TRBV4-2	.	many	15	TRBJ2-7	CASSQDRAGEGEQYF	TGTGCCAGCAGCCAAGACAGGGCAGGGGAGGGCGAGCAGTACTTC
TRBV7-6	.	.	16	TRBJ2-7	CASSLGRGTDSYEQYF	TGTGCCAGCAGCTTAGGACGTGGGACGGACTCCTACGAGCAGTACTTC
TRBV25-1	.	.	15	TRBJ1-1	CASSPTGVLNTEAFF	TGTGCCAGCAGCCCTACAGGTGTATTGAACACTGAAGCTTTCTTT
TRBV3-1	TRBD2	.	18	TRBJ2-1	CASSQSGLAGFWYNEQFF	TGTGCCAGCAGCCAATCGGGACTAGCGGGGTTTTGGTACAATGAGCAGTTCTTC
TRBV7-2	.	.	15	TRBJ2-3	CASSLVRVPTDTQYF	TGTGCCAGCAGCTTAGTAAGGGTCCCCACAGATACGCAGTATTTT
TRBV9	TRBD1	.	15	TRBJ2-2	CASGGTGVITGELFF	TGTGCCAGTGGAGGGACAGGGGTTATTACCGGGGAGCTGTTTTTT
TRBV7-9	TRBD1	.	13	TRBJ1-1	CASSLGDRAGAFF	TGTGCCAGCAGCTTAGGGGACAGGGCCGGAGCTTTCTTT
TRBV6-2/TRBV6-3	TRBD2	.	15	TRBJ2-5	CASDYLAGLQETQYF	TGTGCCAGCGATTATCTAGCGGGATTACAAGAGACCCAGTACTTC
TRBV20-1	TRBD2	.	15	TRBJ2-7	CSARGLREGAYEQYF	TGCAGTGCTAGAGGCTTGCGGGAGGGGGCCTACGAGCAGTACTTC
TRBV5-1	.	.	15	TRBJ2-7	CASSLVAGSGGEQYF	TGCGCCAGCAGCTTGGTGGCAGGGTCTGGAGGCGAGCAGTACTTC
TRBV29-1	TRBD1	few	12	TRBJ1-2	CSVEGRGGGYTF	TGCAGCGTTGAAGGCAGGGGGGGTGGCTACACCTTC
TRBV20-1	.	few	14	TRBJ2-5	CSANTGRLSETQYF	TGCAGTGCCAATACCGGACGGTTATCAGAGACCCAGTACTTC
TRBV9	.	.	14	TRBJ1-1	CASSVGGINTEAFF	TGTGCCAGCAGCGTAGGGGGGATTAACACTGAAGCTTTCTTT
TRBV28	.	few	13	TRBJ2-5	CAINRGTEETQYF	TGTGCCATCAACCGGGGTACCGAAGAGACCCAGTACTTC
TRBV19	.	.	16	TRBJ1-4	CASSSRTQTTNEKLFF	TGTGCCAGTAGTTCGAGGACCCAGACAACTAATGAAAAACTGTTTTTT
TRBV13	TRBD1	few	15	TRBJ1-4	CASSSGQGGEEKLFF	TGTGCCAGCAGCTCTGGACAGGGAGGAGAGGAAAAACTGTTTTTT
TRBV6-6	.	.	15	TRBJ1-2	CASSAPKKRSFGYTF	TGTGCCAGCAGTGCACCAAAGAAGCGGAGCTTCGGCTACACCTTC
TRBV20-1	.	once	14	TRBJ1-5	CSAPIGGTDQPQHF	TGCAGTGCACCAATAGGGGGGACGGATCAGCCCCAGCATTTT
TRBV6-2/TRBV6-3	.	.	13	TRBJ1-5	CASRTRGVQPQHF	TGTGCCAGCAGGACACGGGGCGTTCAGCCCCAGCATTTT
TRBV20-1	TRBD1	.	14	TRBJ1-2	CSARVGTVNYGYTF	TGCAGTGCTAGAGTCGGGACAGTTAACTATGGCTACACCTTC
TRBV27	.	.	13	TRBJ2-1	CASSPLGANEQFF	TGTGCCAGCAGTCCGCTCGGTGCCAATGAGCAGTTCTTC
TRBV28	.	.	12	TRBJ1-5	CASSVSVQPQHF	TGTGCCAGCAGTGTTTCTGTTCAGCCCCAGCATTTT
TRBV12-3/TRBV12-4	TRBD1	few	16	TRBJ2-6	CASSEGARSGANVLTF	TGTGCCAGCAGTGAGGGGGCACGCTCTGGGGCCAACGTCCTGACTTTC
TRBV20-1	TRBD2	.	14	TRBJ2-7	CSASGRPLGYEQYF	TGCAGTGCTAGCGGGAGGCCTCTCGGGTACGAGCAGTACTTC
TRBV15	TRBD1	.	17	TRBJ2-1	CATSRSRDRVQYNEQFF	TGTGCCACCAGCAGGTCTCGCGACAGGGTACAATACAATGAGCAGTTCTTC
TRBV28	.	.	13	TRBJ2-2	CAIPGLYTGELFF	TGTGCCATCCCGGGACTTTACACCGGGGAGCTGTTTTTT
TRBV7-9	.	few	13	TRBJ2-3	CASIPKMWDTQYF	TGTGCCAGCATCCCCAAAATGTGGGATACGCAGTATTTT
TRBV5-1	TRBD2	.	14	TRBJ2-5	CASSFRGGEETQYF	TGCGCCAGCAGCTTCCGCGGGGGAGAGGAGACCCAGTACTTC
TRBV27	.	.	14	TRBJ1-6	CASSLTGKDSPLHF	TGTGCCAGCAGTTTAACAGGCAAAGATTCACCCCTCCACTTT
TRBV27	.	.	15	TRBJ2-4	CASSPISGAKNIQYF	TGTGCCAGCAGTCCCATCTCCGGTGCCAAAAACATTCAGTACTTC
TRBV3-1	.	.	13	TRBJ2-7	CASSRQRNYEQYF	TGTGCCAGCAGCCGCCAGCGCAACTACGAGCAGTACTTC
TRBV7-2	.	.	18	TRBJ2-4	CASSLRWGQGRDKNIQYF	TGTGCCAGCAGCTTACGGTGGGGGCAGGGAAGAGACAAAAACATTCAGTACTTC
TRBV4-1	.	once	14	TRBJ2-7	CASSPLPGADEQYF	TGCGCCAGCAGCCCCCTTCCCGGGGCCGACGAGCAGTACTTC
TRBV3-1	.	.	14	TRBJ2-2	CASSQVSYTGELFF	TGTGCCAGCAGCCAAGTTAGCTATACCGGGGAGCTGTTTTTT
TRBV27	.	.	18	TRBJ2-1	CASSSKVRVRGVYNEQFF	TGTGCCAGCAGTTCGAAAGTAAGAGTCAGGGGTGTCTACAATGAGCAGTTCTTC
TRBV12-3/TRBV12-4	.	once	15	TRBJ1-2	CASSFVGVENYGYTF	TGTGCCAGCAGTTTCGTTGGGGTTGAGAACTATGGCTACACCTTC
TRBV18	.	few	13	TRBJ1-2	CASSPEVNYGYTF	TGTGCCAGCTCACCGGAGGTTAACTATGGCTACACCTTC
TRBV5-1	TRBD1	.	14	TRBJ2-7	CASSPGQASREQYF	TGCGCCAGCAGCCCGGGACAGGCTTCTCGGGAGCAGTACTTC
TRBV6-1	TRBD2	few	17	TRBJ2-1	CASSTGLAGGPEDEQFF	TGTGCCAGCAGCACCGGACTAGCGGGAGGGCCGGAAGATGAGCAGTTCTTC
TRBV6-6	.	.	14	TRBJ2-3	CASSYQDTWDTQYF	TGTGCCAGCAGTTACCAAGACACGTGGGATACGCAGTATTTT
TRBV12-3/TRBV12-4	TRBD2	.	16	TRBJ2-3	CASSRPSGIFTDTQYF	TGTGCCAGCAGTCGCCCCAGCGGGATCTTTACAGATACGCAGTATTTT
TRBV10-3	.	.	15	TRBJ2-3	CAISAGRYFTDTQYF	TGTGCCATCAGTGCTGGGAGGTACTTCACAGATACGCAGTATTTT
TRBV6-2/TRBV6-3	.	.	14	TRBJ2-2	CASSYRQQTGELFF	TGTGCCAGCAGTTACCGACAGCAGACCGGGGAGCTGTTTTTT
TRBV4-1	.	.	13	TRBJ2-5	CASSPMGPPEQYF	TGCGCCAGCAGCCCTATGGGTCCCCCTGAGCAGTACTTC
TRBV20-1	.	few	12	TRBJ1-2	CSAPLQGSGYTF	TGCAGTGCTCCACTACAGGGAAGCGGCTACACCTTC
TRBV4-1	TRBD2	.	17	TRBJ2-4	CASSQWSGGLAKNIQYF	TGCGCCAGCAGCCAATGGTCGGGGGGACTAGCCAAAAACATTCAGTACTTC
TRBV11-2	.	.	15	TRBJ2-2	CASSKLARNTGELFF	TGTGCCAGCAGCAAACTGGCTCGAAACACCGGGGAGCTGTTTTTT
TRBV18	.	.	11	TRBJ2-5	CASSPVETQYF	TGTGCCAGCTCACCGGTGGAGACCCAGTACTTC
TRBV13	TRBD2	.	18	TRBJ2-7	CASSARGTSGKGTYEQYF	TGTGCCAGCAGCGCGCGGGGGACTAGCGGGAAGGGTACCTACGAGCAGTACTTC
TRBV25-1	TRBD2	few	13	TRBJ2-5	CASRTSGKETQYF	TGTGCCAGCCGGACTAGCGGGAAAGAGACCCAGTACTTC
TRBV7-6	TRBD2	.	15	TRBJ2-2	CASRISGSATGELFF	TGTGCCAGCAGAATTAGCGGGAGCGCCACCGGGGAGCTGTTTTTT